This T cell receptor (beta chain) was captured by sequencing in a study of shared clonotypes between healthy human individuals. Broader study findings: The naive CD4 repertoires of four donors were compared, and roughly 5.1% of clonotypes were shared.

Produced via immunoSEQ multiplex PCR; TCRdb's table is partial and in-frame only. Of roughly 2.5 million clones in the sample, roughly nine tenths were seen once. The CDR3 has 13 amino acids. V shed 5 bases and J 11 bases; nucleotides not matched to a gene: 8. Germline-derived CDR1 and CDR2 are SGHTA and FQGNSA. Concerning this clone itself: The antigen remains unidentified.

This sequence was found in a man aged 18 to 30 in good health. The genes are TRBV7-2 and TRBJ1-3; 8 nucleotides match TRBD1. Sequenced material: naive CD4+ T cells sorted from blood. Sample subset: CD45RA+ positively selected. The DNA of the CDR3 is TGTGCCAGCAGCCAAGGACAGGGTAGCTCCATATATTTT. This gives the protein CASSQGQGSSIYF.